A single sample gave rise to the 3 T cell receptor beta chains below, sequenced in a study of cytomegalovirus exposure and HLA in healthy donors. Researchers ran the PCR with 60 Vbeta and 13 Jbeta primers. The method was immunoSEQ multiplex PCR; TCRdb's version includes in-frame clones alone and lacks a portion of them. The sample carries roughly 140,000 clones, over 60% recorded once. Sequenced: PBMCs. These receptors were taken from a middle-aged man in good health and CMV-seropositive.

This chain links TRBV4-1 with TRBJ2-7, with 8 bases identical to TRBD1. The CDR3 covers 17 residues. CDR1 is MGHRA and CDR2 is YSYEKL in the germline V gene. The J segment lost 3 bases and the V segment lost 0 bases, leaving 10 bases of the junction unmatched. This CDR3 is CASSQEGGQEEVYEQYF. The CDR3 DNA sequence: TGCGCCAGCAGCCAAGAGGGGGGACAGGAGGAGGTCTACGAGCAGTACTTC.

This chain uses TRBV2 with TRBJ2-2; a weak D match, TRBD1 (6 bases). Germline loops: CDR1 SNHLY, CDR2 FYNNEI. The V end lost 5 bases, the J end lost 3 bases, and 13 bases lay between the germline ends. CDR3 length: 15 residues. DNA for the CDR3: TGTGCCAGCAGTTCTCAGGGGCAGGACACCGGGGAGCTGTTTTTT. This sequence encodes CASSSQGQDTGELFF.

V gene TRBV4-1 combines with J gene TRBJ2-7; 7 positions match TRBD1. This CDR3 has 15 residues. J lost 2 bases, V lost 4 bases, and 8 bases had no gene match. Germline values: CDR1 MGHRA, CDR2 YSYEKL. The CDR3 reads CASSLIGQETYEQYF. As DNA, the CDR3 is TGCGCCAGCAGCCTAATAGGACAGGAGACCTACGAGCAGTACTTC.